This TCR beta chain was retrieved from a study of OX40 agonist ivuxolimab in advanced cancers. Study as a whole: Across the patients, intravenous ivuxolimab was delivered every 2 weeks at 0.01 to 10 mg/kg.

Produced via immunoSEQ multiplex PCR; TCRdb's table is partial and in-frame only. The sample has some 120,000 clones, roughly 90% seen once. This clone was counted once. The antigen remains unidentified. CDR1 and CDR2 from the germline V gene are MDHEN and SYDVKM. Trimming removed 7 bases from V and 10 bases from J; junction bases left unmatched: 6. This CDR3 region has 12 residues. Study-wide findings and caveats: Specificity for antigen went undetermined in the expanded peripheral T cells. Partial responders treated at 0.1-3.0 mg/kg exhibited clonal expansion among the lowest measured. Nonresponders, in some cases, also had low normalized T-cell clonal expansion.

This chain connects TRBV28 to TRBJ2-4, with TRBD1 matching over 8 bases. The clonotype comes from an adult with an advanced solid tumor such as melanoma, head and neck, liver or kidney cancer. Sequences were derived from CD4+ or CD8+ T cells sorted from blood, sampled in a trial of the OX40 agonist ivuxolimab. The CDR3: CASTLTGVIQYF. In DNA, the CDR3 is TGTGCCAGCACCCTGACAGGGGTAATTCAGTACTTC.